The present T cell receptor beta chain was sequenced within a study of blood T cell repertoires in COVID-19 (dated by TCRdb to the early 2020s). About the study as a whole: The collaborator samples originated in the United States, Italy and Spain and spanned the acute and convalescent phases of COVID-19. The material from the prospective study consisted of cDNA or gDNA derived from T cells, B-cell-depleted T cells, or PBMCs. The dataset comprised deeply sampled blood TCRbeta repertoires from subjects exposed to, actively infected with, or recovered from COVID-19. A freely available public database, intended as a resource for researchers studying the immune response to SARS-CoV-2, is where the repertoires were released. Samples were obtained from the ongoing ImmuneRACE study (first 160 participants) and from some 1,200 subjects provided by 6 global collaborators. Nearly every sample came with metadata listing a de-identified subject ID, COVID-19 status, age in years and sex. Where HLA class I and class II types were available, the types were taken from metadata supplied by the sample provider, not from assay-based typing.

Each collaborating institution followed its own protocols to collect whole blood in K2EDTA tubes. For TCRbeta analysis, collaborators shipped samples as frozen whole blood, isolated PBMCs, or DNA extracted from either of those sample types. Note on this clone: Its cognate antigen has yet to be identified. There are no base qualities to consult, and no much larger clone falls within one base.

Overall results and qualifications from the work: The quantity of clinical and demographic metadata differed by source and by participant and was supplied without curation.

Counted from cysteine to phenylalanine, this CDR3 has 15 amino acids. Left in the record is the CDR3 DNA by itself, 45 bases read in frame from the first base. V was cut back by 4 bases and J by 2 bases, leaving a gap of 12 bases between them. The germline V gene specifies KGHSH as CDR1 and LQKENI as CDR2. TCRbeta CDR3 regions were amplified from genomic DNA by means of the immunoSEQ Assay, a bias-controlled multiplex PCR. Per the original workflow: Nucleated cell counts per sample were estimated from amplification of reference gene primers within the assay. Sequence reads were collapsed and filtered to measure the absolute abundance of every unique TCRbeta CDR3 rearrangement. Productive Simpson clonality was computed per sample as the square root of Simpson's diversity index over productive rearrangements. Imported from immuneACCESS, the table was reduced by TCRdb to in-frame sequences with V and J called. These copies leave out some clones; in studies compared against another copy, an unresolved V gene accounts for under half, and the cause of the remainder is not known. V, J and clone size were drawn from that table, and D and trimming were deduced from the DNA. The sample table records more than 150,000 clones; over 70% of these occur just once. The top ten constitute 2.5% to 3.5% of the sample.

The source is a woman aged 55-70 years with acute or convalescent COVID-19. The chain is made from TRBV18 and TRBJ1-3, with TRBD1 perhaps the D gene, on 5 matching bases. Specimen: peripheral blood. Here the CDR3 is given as CASSQSLGAGNTIYF. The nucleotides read TGTGCCAGCTCACAGTCCTTAGGGGCTGGAAACACCATATATTTT. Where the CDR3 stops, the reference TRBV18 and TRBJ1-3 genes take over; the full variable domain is NAGVMQNPRHLVRRRGQEARLRCSPMKGHSHVYWYRQLPEEGLKFMVYLQKENIIDESGMPKERFSAEFPKEGPSILRIQQVVRGDSAAYFCASSQSLGAGNTIYFGEGSWLTVV.